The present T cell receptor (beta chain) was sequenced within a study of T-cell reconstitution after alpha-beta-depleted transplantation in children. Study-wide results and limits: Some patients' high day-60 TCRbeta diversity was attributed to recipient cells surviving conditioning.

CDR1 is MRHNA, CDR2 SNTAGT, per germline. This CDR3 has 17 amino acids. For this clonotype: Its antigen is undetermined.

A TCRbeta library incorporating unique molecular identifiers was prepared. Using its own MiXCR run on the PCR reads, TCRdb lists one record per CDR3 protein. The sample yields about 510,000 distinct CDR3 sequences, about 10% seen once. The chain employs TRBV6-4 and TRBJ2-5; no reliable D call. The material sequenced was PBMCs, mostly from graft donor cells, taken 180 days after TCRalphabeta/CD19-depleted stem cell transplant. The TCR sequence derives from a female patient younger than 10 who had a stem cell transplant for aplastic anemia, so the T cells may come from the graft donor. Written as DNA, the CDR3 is TGTATCAGCAGTGAGAACCAAAGGGCCAACCCTCAAGAGACCCAGTACTTC. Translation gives CISSENQRANPQETQYF.